This T cell receptor (beta chain) was recovered during a study of vaccination and CD4 T cells after COVID-19. Details on this clonotype: No antigen is known for it.

The Oncomine TCR Beta short-read assay was what sequenced the DNA obtained from cultured CD4+ T cells. Using the QIAamp micro DNA kit, genomic DNA was extracted from the CD4+ T cells that had been cultured. TCRdb re-called the PCR reads with MiXCR, one entry per CDR3 protein. This table holds 17,000 or so distinct CDR3 sequences, around 40% found once. Study results and limitations: A nonsignificant rise from about 20 to 38 was seen in the median number of SARS-CoV-2-reactive clonotypes. Convalescent patients saw a median around 86% of their reactive clones show up only after vaccination.

Trimming at V came to 5 bases and at J to 4 bases, leaving 6 bases not matched to a gene. Germline lookup yields CDR1 SEHNR and CDR2 FQNEAQ (reference sequence). The CDR3 contains 15 residues. Treatment described: roughly ten-day PBMC culture with coronavirus spike peptide pools or control peptides (ViraFEST assay). This specimen consisted of CD4+ T cells from blood, cultured in vitro, obtained before SARS-CoV-2 vaccination. The chain links TRBV7-9 to TRBJ1-1; 11 bases map to TRBD1. The receptor's source is a human donor who had recovered from COVID-19. The CDR3 DNA reads as TGTGCCAGCAGCCCCAGGGACAGGGGGGTCACTGAAGCTTTCTTT. Amino acid sequence: CASSPRDRGVTEAFF. Full variable domain (rest looked up from reference TRBV7-9 and TRBJ1-1): DTGVSQNPRHKITKRGQNVTFRCDPISEHNRLYWYRQTLGQGPEFLTYFQNEAQLEKSRLLSDRFSAERPKGSFSTLEIQRTEQGDSAMYLCASSPRDRGVTEAFFGQGTRLTVV.